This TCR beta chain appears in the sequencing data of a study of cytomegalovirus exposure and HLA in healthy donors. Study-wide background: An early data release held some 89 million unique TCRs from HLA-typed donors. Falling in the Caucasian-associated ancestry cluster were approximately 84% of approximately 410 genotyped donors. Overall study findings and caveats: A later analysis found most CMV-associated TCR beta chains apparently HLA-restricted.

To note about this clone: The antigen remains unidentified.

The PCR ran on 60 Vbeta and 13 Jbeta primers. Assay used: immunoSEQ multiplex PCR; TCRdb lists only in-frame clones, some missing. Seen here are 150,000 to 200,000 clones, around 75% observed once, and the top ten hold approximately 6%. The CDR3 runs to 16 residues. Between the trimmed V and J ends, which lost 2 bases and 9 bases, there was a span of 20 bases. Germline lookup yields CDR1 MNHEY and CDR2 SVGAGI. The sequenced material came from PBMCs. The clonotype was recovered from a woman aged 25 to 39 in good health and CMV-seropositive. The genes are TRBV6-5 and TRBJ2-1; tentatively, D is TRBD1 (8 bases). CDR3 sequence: CASSYGTGGAKSEQFF. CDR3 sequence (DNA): TGTGCCAGCAGTTACGGAACAGGGGGGGCAAAAAGTGAGCAGTTCTTC.